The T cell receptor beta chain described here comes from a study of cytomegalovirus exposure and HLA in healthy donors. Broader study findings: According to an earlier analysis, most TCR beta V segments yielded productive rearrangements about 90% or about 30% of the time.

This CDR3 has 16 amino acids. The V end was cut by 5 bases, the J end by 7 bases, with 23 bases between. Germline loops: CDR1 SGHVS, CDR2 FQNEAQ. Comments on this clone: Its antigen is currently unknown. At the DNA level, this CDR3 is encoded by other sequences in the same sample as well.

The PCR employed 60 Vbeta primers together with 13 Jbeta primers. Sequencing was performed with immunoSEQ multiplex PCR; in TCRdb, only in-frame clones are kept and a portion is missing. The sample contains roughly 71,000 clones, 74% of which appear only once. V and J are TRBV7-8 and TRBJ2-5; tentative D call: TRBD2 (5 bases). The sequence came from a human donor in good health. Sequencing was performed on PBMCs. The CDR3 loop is CASSRRTAAKEGTQYF. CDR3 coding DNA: TGTGCCAGCAGCCGTCGAACTGCCGCCAAAGAGGGGACCCAGTACTTC.